This T cell receptor (beta chain) is from a study of type 1 and type 2 diabetes patients. Looking at the study overall: CD4+ or CD8+ T cells were positively selected from PBMCs with microbeads.

The CDR3 spans 14 residues. Germline CDR1 is DFQATT and CDR2 is SNEGSKA (reference sequence). V was clipped by 3 bases and J by 0 bases, with 11 bases between them. PCR was run on genomic DNA. The TCR beta CDR3 region was amplified using 30 forward and 13 reverse primers. TCRdb recomputed calls from the multiplex PCR reads with MiXCR, one row per CDR3 protein. Among under 300,000 distinct CDR3 sequences, around 47% were seen once, and the ten largest hold roughly an eighth. The sequence derives from a man younger than 30 with type 2 diabetes. V and J are TRBV20-1 and TRBJ2-5, with D tentatively TRBD2 (6 bases). Sequencing was done on a sample of peripheral blood mononuclear cells (PBMCs). Here the CDR3 reads CSASPAGHQETQYF. The CDR3 DNA is TGCAGTGCTAGTCCAGCGGGCCACCAAGAGACCCAGTACTTC.